A single sample gave rise to the 29 T cell receptor beta chains below, sequenced in a study of identical twins. TCRdb passed the 5' RACE reads through MiXCR, listing each CDR3 protein once. The sample has 1.5 million or so distinct CDR3 sequences; about 31% are singletons. The sequencing input was cord blood. The receptor source for this set is a newborn girl in good health.

This clonotype was detected many times. This chain uses TRBV28 with TRBJ2-1, with a possible D match to TRBD2 (6 bases). V was shortened by 11 bases and J by 0 bases, with 14 bases between the two germline ends. This CDR3 contains 14 residues. Germline CDR1 MDHEN, CDR2 SYDVKM. CDR3 loop: CAALAGTSYNEQFF. CDR3 nucleotides: TGTGCCGCACTCGCGGGGACCTCCTACAATGAGCAGTTCTTC.

This chain links TRBV9 with TRBJ2-7; tentative D call: TRBD2 (5 bases). Deletions cut 4 bases from V and 9 bases from J, with 17 bases between. CDR1 SGDLS and CDR2 YYNGEE come from the germline V gene. The CDR3 extends over 13 amino acids. DNA for the CDR3: TGTGCCAGCAGCCCAGTCCTCGGAGGTGGGCAGTACTTC. It is translated as CASSPVLGGGQYF.

This clonotype was seen more than once but under ten times. This chain connects TRBV9 to TRBJ2-7; D remains unclear. Deletions cut 0 bases from V and 3 bases from J, with 13 bases between. CDR3 length equals 15 residues. From germline, CDR1 is SGDLS and CDR2 YYNGEE. The CDR3, as DNA: TGTGCCAGCAGCGTAGGCGGTCTAAGAGACTACGAGCAGTACTTC. Its translation is CASSVGGLRDYEQYF.

The chain couples TRBV20-1 to TRBJ2-7; the match to TRBD1 covers 8 bases. V dropped 2 bases and J dropped 7; count of bases not matched to a gene: 7. Germline CDR1 and CDR2: DFQATT and SNEGSKA (reference sequence). This CDR3 region has 13 residues. CDR3 amino acids: CSARRQGAGEQYF. DNA of the CDR3: TGCAGTGCTAGAAGGCAGGGGGCGGGTGAGCAGTACTTC.

This clonotype was counted between two and nine times. The chain employs TRBV5-6 and TRBJ2-1, with D possibly matching TRBD1 (6 bases). Germline V gene lookup returns CDR1 SGHDT and CDR2 YYEEEE. The length of the CDR3 is 14 residues. V gave up 5 bases and J gave up 3 bases, with 12 bases separating them. The CDR3 nucleotides are TGTGCCAGCAGATCCGGGACACACTACAATGAGCAGTTCTTC. It is translated as CASRSGTHYNEQFF.

The gene calls are TRBV7-9 and TRBJ2-7; TRBD2 matches 7 bases. The V segment lost 5 bases and the J segment 2 bases; nucleotides outside the gene matches: 6. Germline CDR1 is SEHNR and CDR2 is FQNEAQ (reference sequence). This CDR3 region has 14 residues. In nucleotides, the CDR3 is TGTGCCAGCAGCCCGGGGGGTCGGCCCTACGAGCAGTACTTC. As protein: CASSPGGRPYEQYF.

This chain joins TRBV20-1 and TRBJ1-5; D remains ambiguous. Germline CDR1 is DFQATT and CDR2 is SNEGSKA (reference sequence). This CDR3 is built from 13 residues. V lost 2 bases, J lost 7 bases, and 12 bases lay in between. The CDR3, as DNA: TGCAGTGCTAGAATGCCTGCTGGGCAGCCCCAGCATTTT. Amino acids: CSARMPAGQPQHF.

V usage is TRBV25-1 and J usage is TRBJ1-2; maybe TRBD1 (5 bases). The CDR3 totals 11 residues. Germline V lookup: CDR1 MGHDK, CDR2 SYGVNS. The V end was cut by 6 bases, the J end by 6 bases, with 8 bases between. The CDR3 region is CASRVGDGYTF. DNA for the CDR3: TGTGCCAGCAGAGTAGGGGATGGCTACACCTTC.

This chain connects TRBV12-5 to TRBJ2-7, with 7 nucleotides matching TRBD2. Germline V lookup: CDR1 LGHNT, CDR2 FRNRAP. The CDR3 runs to 14 residues. Unmatched junction bases numbered 10, after V lost 8 bases and J lost 3 bases. Here the CDR3 reads CASPLPGGLYEQYF. CDR3 bases: TGTGCTAGTCCCCTCCCGGGAGGACTCTACGAGCAGTACTTC.

This clonotype was picked up a small number of times. CDR3 amino acids: CASSQETAVAAYEQYF. The CDR3 DNA is TGTGCCAGCAGCCAAGAGACGGCGGTAGCGGCGTACGAGCAGTACTTC. This chain links TRBV3-1 with TRBJ2-7; tentative D call: TRBD2 (6 bases). Trimming removed 0 bases from V and 4 bases from J, with 16 bases in between. The germline V gene has CDR1 LGHDT and CDR2 YNNKEL (reference sequence). CDR3 length: 16 amino acids.

The chain has TRBV4-2 and TRBJ1-5; 9 bases fit TRBD1. Looked up from germline, CDR1 is LGHNA and CDR2 is YNFKEQ. The CDR3 length is 16 residues. Trimming removed 3 bases from V and 2 bases from J; junction bases left unmatched: 5. CDR3 region: CASSHVRDRGNQPQHF. CDR3 DNA: TGTGCCAGCAGCCATGTCCGGGACAGGGGCAATCAGCCCCAGCATTTT.

This chain connects TRBV7-2 to TRBJ2-1; TRBD2 is a possible D gene (6 bases). Germline CDR1 SGHTA, CDR2 FQGNSA. V dropped 5 bases and J dropped 4 bases, with 15 bases sitting between them. This CDR3 comprises 15 residues. The CDR3 protein is CASSPGWGRYNEQFF. The CDR3 region has the DNA TGTGCCAGCAGCCCGGGGTGGGGGAGGTACAATGAGCAGTTCTTC.

This rearrangement joins TRBV2 to TRBJ2-4; 7 bases are shared with TRBD1. The DNA end lines up better with TRBJ2-5; the J call may be wrong. Germline V gene sequence: CDR1 SNHLY, CDR2 FYNNEI. This CDR3 comprises 15 residues. CDR3 sequence reads: CASRKQGTTPETQYF. The CDR3 coding sequence is TGTGCCAGCAGGAAACAGGGGACCACTCCAGAGACCCAGTACTTC.

The J gene is TRBJ1-1, the V gene TRBV30, with D unresolved. From germline, CDR1 is GTSNPN and CDR2 SVGIG (reference sequence). There are 12 residues in the CDR3. Trimming removed 4 bases from V and 1 base from J, with 7 bases in between. The CDR3: CAWNPGNTEAFF. The CDR3, as DNA: TGTGCCTGGAATCCGGGGAACACTGAAGCTTTCTTT.

This clonotype was seen more than once but under ten times. CDR3 amino acids: CASSLDLRTSGFADTQYF. CDR3 sequence (DNA): TGCGCCAGCAGCTTGGATCTCCGGACTAGCGGTTTCGCAGATACGCAGTATTTT. The chain carries TRBV5-1 and TRBJ2-3; the match to TRBD2 covers 10 bases. V was pared by 0 bases and J by 4 bases, with 11 bases of the junction left unmatched. Germline lookup yields CDR1 SGHRS and CDR2 YFSETQ. This CDR3 spans 18 amino acids. Supplemented by reference TRBV5-1 and TRBJ2-3, the full variable domain reads KAGVTQTPRYLIKTRGQQVTLSCSPISGHRSVSWYQQTPGQGLQFLFEYFSETQRNKGNFPGRFSGRQFSNSRSEMNVSTLELGDSALYLCASSLDLRTSGFADTQYFGPGTRLTVL.

This clonotype was seen only once. The junction and the germline gene differ at one end; a read error may be behind it. This chain joins TRBV5-5 and TRBJ2-7; 14 bases map to TRBD2. CDR1 and CDR2 (germline): SGHKS, YYEKEE (reference sequence). This CDR3 comprises 16 residues. The CDR3 DNA reads TGTGTCAGCAGCCAGGGACTAGCGGGAGAATACAACGAGCAGTACTTC. Its protein is CVSSQGLAGEYNEQYF. Full variable domain (missing parts from reference TRBV5-5 and TRBJ2-7): DAGVTQSPTHLIKTRGQQVTLRCSPISGHKSVSWYQQVLGQGPQFIFQYYEKEERGRGNFPDRFSARQFPNYSSELNVNALLLGDSALYLCVSSQGLAGEYNEQYFGPGTRLTVT.

This clonotype has more than one count but fewer than ten. The chain uses TRBV20-1 and TRBJ2-3; 8 bases are shared with TRBD2. V gave up 6 bases and J gave up 6 bases; unmatched junction bases: 17. Germline CDR1 DFQATT, CDR2 SNEGSKA (reference sequence). This CDR3 has 16 amino acids. DNA of the CDR3: TGCAGTGCAAGAAGACCCGTAGCGGGGAGGGGGGATACGCAGTATTTT. Protein sequence: CSARRPVAGRGDTQYF.

The sample holds a few counts of this clonotype. This chain joins TRBV2 and TRBJ2-7; D gene ambiguous. The CDR3 spans 14 residues. CDR1 SNHLY and CDR2 FYNNEI come from the germline V gene. Deletions cut 6 bases from V and 3 bases from J, with 15 bases between. The DNA of the CDR3 is TGTGCCAGCAGAGGTATGACAAGCCTCTACGAGCAGTACTTC. It yields the protein CASRGMTSLYEQYF.

The rearrangement links TRBV10-3 to TRBJ2-1; 9 bases map to TRBD1. The CDR3 is 12 residues long. Trimming took 10 bases from V and 6 from J; bases not matched to a gene: 4. From germline, CDR1 is ENHRY and CDR2 SYGVKD. Here the CDR3 reads CATEDRGNEQFF. The CDR3 region has the DNA TGTGCCACCGAGGACAGGGGCAATGAGCAGTTCTTC.

This chain links TRBV7-2 with TRBJ1-2, with no clear D. Trimming cost V 1 base and J 0 bases, with 12 bases left between them. Germline V CDR1 and CDR2: SGHTA, FQGNSA. The CDR3 consists of 16 residues. CDR3 sequence: CASSLVPGLANYGYTF. In DNA, the CDR3 is TGTGCCAGCAGCTTAGTTCCAGGTCTAGCTAACTATGGCTACACCTTC.

This rearrangement joins TRBV18 to TRBJ2-4; no definite D call. Matching the DNA end better, TRBJ2-7 makes the J call doubtful. The germline CDR1 and CDR2 sequences are KGHSH and LQKENI. The CDR3 extends over 15 amino acids. The CDR3 coding sequence is TGTGCCAGCTCACCGCGGAGTCAGCCCACCTACGAGCAGTACTTC. Translating it yields CASSPRSQPTYEQYF.

The V call is TRBV3-1, the J call TRBJ2-7, with 7 bases fitting TRBD1. The DNA matches TRBJ2-5 better at its end, which makes the J call doubtful. The V gene's germline CDR1 is LGHDT and CDR2 YNNKEL (reference sequence). This CDR3 comprises 15 residues. The CDR3 spells CASSLTRTGGETQYF. The CDR3 DNA reads as TGTGCCAGCAGCCTTACCCGGACAGGTGGGGAGACCCAGTACTTC.

There are a few counts of this clonotype. The chain links TRBV12-3 or TRBV12-4 to TRBJ2-1; D remains ambiguous. Trimming shortened V by 6 bases and J by 3 bases, and 9 bases separated the two germline ends. The length of the CDR3 is 13 residues. CDR3 residues: CASRRRDYNEQFF. The CDR3, as DNA: TGTGCCAGCAGGCGGAGAGACTACAATGAGCAGTTCTTC.

The gene calls are TRBV28 and TRBJ1-2; D is possibly TRBD1 (5 bases). This CDR3 contains 15 residues. Deletions cut 6 bases from V and 0 bases from J, with 14 bases between. Per germline, CDR1 MDHEN and CDR2 SYDVKM. In DNA, the CDR3 is TGTGCCAGCAGCAAAGGGACCGCGGCTAACTATGGCTACACCTTC. Protein sequence: CASSKGTAANYGYTF.

The rearrangement links TRBV7-2 to TRBJ1-4, with 12 positions matching TRBD1. Trimming took 1 base from V and 4 from J; bases not matched to a gene: 7. In germline, CDR1 is SGHTA, CDR2 FQGNSA. This CDR3 is 18 amino acids long. The CDR3 here is CASSLVFGTGGYNEKLFF. The CDR3 DNA is TGTGCCAGCAGCTTAGTTTTCGGGACAGGGGGCTATAATGAAAAACTGTTTTTT.

The V call is TRBV28, the J call TRBJ1-5; 7 bases line up with TRBD1. J was trimmed by 2 bases and V by 8 bases; bases with no gene match: 9. Germline loops: CDR1 MDHEN, CDR2 SYDVKM. CDR3 size: 15 residues. Here the CDR3 DNA reads TGTGCCAGCCGGGACAGAGCCTTTCGCAATCAGCCCCAGCATTTT. It yields the protein CASRDRAFRNQPQHF.

The chain uses TRBV5-1 and TRBJ1-1; 9 bases map to TRBD1. This CDR3 is built from 16 residues. In germline, CDR1 is SGHRS, CDR2 YFSETQ. With 4 bases clipped from V and 4 bases from J, the junction kept 11 bases outside the gene matches. This chain's CDR3 is CASSVGPNRGPTEAFF. The CDR3 DNA reads TGCGCCAGCAGCGTAGGACCGAACAGGGGGCCCACTGAAGCTTTCTTT.

This clonotype was seen more than once but under ten times. The rearrangement links TRBV9 to TRBJ2-3; 11 bases fit TRBD1. The CDR3 contains 16 residues. V was clipped by 4 bases and J by 4 bases; unmatched bases: 8. Per germline, CDR1 SGDLS and CDR2 YYNGEE. As DNA, the CDR3 is TGTGCCAGCAGCTTTAACCCGGGACAGGGGGCAGATACGCAGTATTTT. Its translation: CASSFNPGQGADTQYF. The whole variable domain, filled in from reference TRBV9 and TRBJ2-3, reads DSGVTQTPKHLITATGQRVTLRCSPRSGDLSVYWYQQSLDQGLQFLIQYYNGEERAKGNILERFSAQQFPDLHSELNLSSLELGDSALYFCASSFNPGQGADTQYFGPGTRLTVL.

This clonotype was detected a few times. This sequence joins TRBV18 and TRBJ2-4; 7 positions match TRBD1. The DNA end lines up better with TRBJ2-7; the J call may be wrong. CDR1 and CDR2 from the germline V gene are KGHSH and LQKENI. The CDR3 consists of 14 residues. The CDR3 DNA is TGTGCCAGCTCACCCGGACAGGAGGTCTACGAGCAGTACTTC. Its translation is CASSPGQEVYEQYF.